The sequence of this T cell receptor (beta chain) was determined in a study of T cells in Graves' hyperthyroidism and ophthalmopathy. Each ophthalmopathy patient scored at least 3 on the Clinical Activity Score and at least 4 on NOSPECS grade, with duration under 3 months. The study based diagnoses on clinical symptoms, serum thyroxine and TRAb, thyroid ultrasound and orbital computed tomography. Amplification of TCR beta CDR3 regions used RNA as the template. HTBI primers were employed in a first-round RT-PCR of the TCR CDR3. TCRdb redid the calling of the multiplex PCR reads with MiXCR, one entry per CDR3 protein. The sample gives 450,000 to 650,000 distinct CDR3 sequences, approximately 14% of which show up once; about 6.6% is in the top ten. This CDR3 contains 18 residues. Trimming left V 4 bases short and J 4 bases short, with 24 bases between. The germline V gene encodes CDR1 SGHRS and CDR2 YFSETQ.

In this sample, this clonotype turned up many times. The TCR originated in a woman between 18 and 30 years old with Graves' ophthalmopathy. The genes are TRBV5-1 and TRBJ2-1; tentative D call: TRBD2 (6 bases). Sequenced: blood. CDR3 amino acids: CASSRPVTGAQVYNEQFF. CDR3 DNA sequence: TGCGCCAGCAGCCGCCCCGTAACGGGAGCACAGGTATACAATGAGCAGTTCTTC.